This T cell receptor beta chain is drawn from a study of cytomegalovirus exposure and HLA in healthy donors. On the study more broadly: Just over 80% of 398 genotyped donors fell in the Caucasian-associated ancestry cluster.

Study-wide results and limits: There was a cluster of highly shared sequence variants that was likely a sequencing artifact. A later analysis showed TCR association rates differing by HLA locus, peaking at DRB1 and lowest at HLA-C.

This CDR3 contains 18 residues. Trimming at V came to 9 bases and at J to 6 bases, leaving 23 bases not matched to a gene. Looked up from germline, CDR1 is LNHNV and CDR2 is YYDKDF (reference sequence). As to this clone: The antigen remains undetermined.

PCR amplification relied on 60 Vbeta primers (plus 13 Jbeta primers). Sequencing was performed with immunoSEQ multiplex PCR; in TCRdb, only in-frame clones are kept and a portion is missing. Of about 59,000 clones in the sample, about four fifths were seen once. The V and J genes are TRBV15 and TRBJ1-5; 7 bases are shared with TRBD1. The sequencing sample was made of PBMCs. This clonotype originated in a woman between 40 and 55 years old in good health and CMV-seronegative. The CDR3 DNA reads TGTGCCACGCCAGGAACTGAGGGGGCAAAGGAAGTGAGTCAGCCCCAGCATTTT. Protein sequence: CATPGTEGAKEVSQPQHF. Looking up the rest from reference TRBV15 and TRBJ1-5 gives the full variable domain: DAMVIQNPRYQVTQFGKPVTLSCSQTLNHNVMYWYQQKSSQAPKLLFHYYDKDFNNEADTPDNFQSRRPNTSFCFLDIRSPGLGDTAMYLCATPGTEGAKEVSQPQHFGDGTRLSIL.